The 10 T cell receptor beta chains listed next were all sequenced from one sample in a study of control samples from healthy donors and cancer patients. Measured with immunoSEQ multiplex PCR; TCRdb has only the in-frame clones, and not every one. The sample holds 110,000 or so clones; about four fifths are singletons and the top ten take less than 15%. The sample consisted of blood. These receptor sequences come from a woman in her 50s in good health.

This clone was detected only once. The chain is built from TRBV4-1 and TRBJ1-2; D not resolved. Trimming cost V 0 bases and J 0 bases, with 5 bases left between them. CDR3 length equals 14 residues. The germline gives CDR1 MGHRA, CDR2 YSYEKL. CDR3 sequence: CASSQDRSNYGYTF. As DNA, the CDR3 is TGCGCCAGCAGCCAAGATCGGTCTAACTATGGCTACACCTTC.

The rearrangement uses TRBV29-1 and TRBJ2-1, with 14 bases matching TRBD2. The length of the CDR3 is 14 residues. Unmatched junction bases numbered 5, after V lost 7 bases and J lost 6 bases. Germline CDR1 SQVTM, CDR2 ANQGSEA. For the CDR3, the DNA is TGCAGCGCACGACTAGCGGGAGGGCTCAATGAGCAGTTCTTC. It encodes CSARLAGGLNEQFF.

The V and J genes are TRBV19 and TRBJ2-1, with D perhaps TRBD1 (6 bases). The germline V and J ends were trimmed by 8 bases and 3 bases, with 11 bases remaining between them. Germline loops: CDR1 LNHDA, CDR2 SQIVND (reference sequence). CDR3 length equals 13 residues. The CDR3 nucleotides are TGTGCCAGTGATTGGGGGCTCTACAATGAGCAGTTCTTC. Translation gives CASDWGLYNEQFF.

In DNA, the CDR3 is TGCAGCACTGCTCCCGCGGACTATGGCTACACCTTC. It yields the protein CSTAPADYGYTF. This rearrangement joins TRBV29-1 to TRBJ1-2; D unclear. The germline V and J ends were trimmed by 8 bases and 3 bases, with 13 bases remaining between them. Germline V gene sequence: CDR1 SQVTM, CDR2 ANQGSEA. The CDR3 is 12 residues long.

This clone turned up a few times. The chain recombines TRBV28 with TRBJ1-5; 8 nucleotides align to TRBD1. Unmatched junction bases numbered 6, after V lost 6 bases and J lost 2 bases. Looked up from germline, CDR1 is MDHEN and CDR2 is SYDVKM. The CDR3 spans 15 residues. CDR3 DNA sequence: TGTGCCAGCAGCATCGGACAGGGAGGCAATCAGCCCCAGCATTTT. It is translated as CASSIGQGGNQPQHF.

V is TRBV14 and J is TRBJ1-2; no reliable D call. The CDR3 extends over 13 amino acids. Germline assignment: CDR1 SGHDN and CDR2 FVKESK. The V gene lost 1 base and the J gene lost 6 bases, with 9 bases spanning the gap. The CDR3 region is CASSQVEGNGYTF. In DNA, the CDR3 is TGTGCCAGCAGCCAAGTGGAAGGGAATGGCTACACCTTC.

CDR3 sequence: CASSEIRGAGRDSNQPQHF. The CDR3 nucleotides read TGTGCCAGCAGCGAAATCAGAGGGGCAGGACGCGATAGCAATCAGCCCCAGCATTTT. The V gene is TRBV7-9, the J gene TRBJ1-5; perhaps TRBD1 as D (5 bases). This CDR3 is built from 19 residues. Germline CDR1 and CDR2: SEHNR and FQNEAQ (reference sequence). Trimming took 5 bases from V and 0 from J, leaving 23 bases between them.

The CDR3 DNA reads as TGCGCCAGCGGTCAGTCAACCAGCTATGGCTACACCTTC. It encodes CASGQSTSYGYTF. The genes are TRBV4-3 and TRBJ1-2; D not resolved. The CDR3 sequence is 13 residues long. V was shortened by 8 bases and J by 4 bases, with 14 bases between the two germline ends. The germline V gene has CDR1 LGHNA and CDR2 YSLEER.

This clone came up a few times. V gene TRBV20-1 combines with J gene TRBJ1-5; D not resolved. Germline-derived CDR1 and CDR2 are DFQATT and SNEGSKA (reference sequence). CDR3 length: 11 residues. Trimming cost V 3 bases and J 7 bases, with 7 bases left between them. The CDR3 DNA is TGCAGTGCTAGTTCGGGGCAGCCCCAGCATTTT. This sequence encodes CSASSGQPQHF.

The rearrangement uses TRBV24-1 and TRBJ2-5; 7 bases match TRBD1. Germline V gives CDR1 KGHDR, CDR2 SFDVKD. The V segment lost 7 bases and the J segment 1 base; nucleotides outside the gene matches: 2. The CDR3 consists of 13 residues. The CDR3 coding sequence is TGTGCCACCAGAGGGGACAGCCAAGAGACCCAGTACTTC. Its protein is CATRGDSQETQYF.